Described below is a single T cell receptor beta chain sequence and its context. What this receptor recognizes is not known. Within one base of it there is no much larger clone, and no base qualities were kept. TCR cDNA was synthesized by 5'RACE template switching, through which a universal primer site and unique molecular identifiers were introduced. Priming of cDNA synthesis was performed from both the TCR alpha and TCR beta constant segments. Library amplification involved two PCR steps, and the second step added sample barcodes and sequencing adapters. Libraries were sequenced on Illumina HiSeq 2500 (2x100 bp) or NovaSeq (2x150 bp). The original pipeline was this. MIGEC handled demultiplexing of reads and collapsing into UMI consensus sequences, while MiXCR performed V(D)J alignment. Vaccine-responding clonotypes were identified with edgeR using replicate PBMC samples, with FDR below 0.01 and a log2 fold change above 5 up to day 15 being required. Each bulk clonotype was labeled CD4 or CD8 based on which sequenced repertoire, CD4 or CD8, contained the clonotype at higher abundance. The public sequencing data were trimmed at Q25 with fastp and processed into clonotypes with MiXCR by TCRdb, which kept only in-frame beta chains. Each CDR3 protein gets just one entry, which takes the most common genes and DNA from the rows behind it. TCRdb's processing, not the authors' own work, is the source of the V and J calls. The table for this sample lists roughly 310,000 distinct CDR3 sequences; about 8.7% of them were counted only once. The top ten constitute roughly 18% of the sample.

The record originates from a study of T cells after yellow fever vaccination (dated by TCRdb to between 2018 and 2021). Describing the broader study: Libraries from fractions with low cell numbers were prepared with the SMART-Seq v4 Ultra Low Input RNA kit. To follow T-cell clones before and after both primary and booster YFV17D yellow fever vaccination, bulk TCR alpha and beta repertoires underwent longitudinal sequencing. Two healthy male donors, one aged 18 to 30 and one aged 30 to 39 years, were included in the cohort. Blood was drawn at multiple timepoints before and after primary and secondary immunization, with bulk PBMC replicates and cell subsets isolated.

Overall study results and their limits: Computational filtering was needed because FACS-sorted repertoires could contain abundant contaminating clonotypes from the bulk population. Compared with the primary T-cell response, the secondary T-cell response was faster but weaker, reaching its peak on day 5 rather than on day 15. Most clones expanded after primary vaccination were re-detected after the booster (just under 97% of CD4 and more than 70% of CD8), suggesting broad memory maintenance. A small share of clonotypes occurred in both CD4 and CD8 compartments, likely arising from convergent recombination. Because the study included only a couple of donors, the extent to which the findings can be generalized is limited.

The meaning of the sample's treatment or condition label: live attenuated yellow fever vaccine strain. At every blood-draw timepoint, two biological replicates of bulk PBMCs were collected. PBMCs were isolated from peripheral blood using a standard Ficoll-Paque protocol. RNA was extracted with TriZol from bulk PBMCs, CD4 and CD8 fractions, and dextramer-positive and dextramer-negative fractions. V loses 4 bases, J loses 0 bases, and the germline ends lie 13 bases apart. Reading from cysteine to phenylalanine, the CDR3 counts 17 amino acids. Only the CDR3 portion is preserved as DNA: 51 bases, with reading frame beginning at the first base. For CDR1 and CDR2, the germline V gene lists MNHEY and SVGAGI.

The TCR comes from a man between 18 and 29 years old who received the YFV17D yellow fever vaccine. Specimen: PBMCs, collected on the day of the first yellow fever vaccination. The chain links TRBV6-5 with TRBJ1-6; D gene: possibly TRBD1, on 6 matching bases. In nucleotide form, the sequence is TGTGCCAGCAGTTCCTTTGGGGGCAGCTCCTATAATTCACCCCTCCACTTT. Its protein reads: CASSSFGGSSYNSPLHF.